The T cell receptor beta chain under discussion was sequenced for a study of human T cells and chemical hapten exposure. Study-level points and caveats: DPC sensitization produced no change in TCRs with frequency above 1 in 1000.

Time point described: pre-sensitization, week 0. As for treatment: therapeutic diphenylcyclopropenone sensitization with weekly scalp DPC. As regards this clonotype: Its antigen is undetermined.

The germline CDR1 and CDR2 sequences are KGHSH and LQKENI. Trimming stripped 6 bases from V and 4 bases from J, with 5 bases between. The CDR3 length is 11 residues. TCRdb redid the calling of the RACE reads with MiXCR, one entry per CDR3 protein. The repertoire includes about 80,000 distinct CDR3 sequences, 13% to 15% of them detected once, and 3.5% to 6% sits in the top ten. V is TRBV18 and J is TRBJ2-3; D call uncertain. The sequenced sample was whole blood, obtained in connection with sensitization to the hapten diphenylcyclopropenone (DPC). This TCR was sampled from a woman aged 50 to 60 with alopecia areata. Some clones in this sample may be carry-over from other donors' samples. The CDR3 DNA follows: TGTGCCAGCTCGGGCCCAGATACGCAGTATTTT. This translates into CASSGPDTQYF.